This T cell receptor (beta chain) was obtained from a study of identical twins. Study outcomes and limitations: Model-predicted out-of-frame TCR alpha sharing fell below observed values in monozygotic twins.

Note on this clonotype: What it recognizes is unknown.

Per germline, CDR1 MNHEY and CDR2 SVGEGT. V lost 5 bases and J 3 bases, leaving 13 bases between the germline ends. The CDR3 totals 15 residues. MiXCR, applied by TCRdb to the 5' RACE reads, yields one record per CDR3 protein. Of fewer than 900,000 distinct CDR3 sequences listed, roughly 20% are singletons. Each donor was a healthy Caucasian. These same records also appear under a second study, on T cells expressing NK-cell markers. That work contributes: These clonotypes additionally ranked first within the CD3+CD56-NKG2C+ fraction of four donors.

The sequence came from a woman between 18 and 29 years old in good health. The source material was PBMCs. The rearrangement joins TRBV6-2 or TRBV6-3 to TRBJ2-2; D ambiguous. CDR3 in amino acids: CASSRPTSDTGELFF. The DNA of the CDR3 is TGTGCCAGCAGTCGCCCCACCTCGGACACCGGGGAGCTGTTTTTT.